A selection of T cell receptor beta chains follows, all from one sample in a study of blood T cells in healthy people across ages. Each CDR3 protein gets one entry after TCRdb re-called the 5' RACE reads with MiXCR. The sample shows 1.5 million or so distinct CDR3 sequences, 42% of them seen only once. The sample was blood. These receptors were taken from a young woman in good health. The CDR3 runs from the conserved cysteine through the conserved F or W. The order of the fields is J gene, V gene, D gene, clone size, CDR3 length, CDR3 DNA, CDR3 protein. The D gene is left open where the match is weak. Clone size is given for some rows only: seen once, a few or many times, or a class if the clone is expanded.

J gene: TRBJ1-6
V gene: TRBV20-1
D gene: .
clone size: .
CDR3 length: 15
CDR3 DNA: TGCAGTGCTAGAGATTATGGGCCCAATAATTCACCCCTCCACTTT
CDR3 protein: CSARDYGPNNSPLHF

J gene: TRBJ1-6
V gene: TRBV4-3
D gene: .
clone size: many
CDR3 length: 14
CDR3 DNA: TGCGCCAGCAGCCAAGGCACAGATAATTCACCCCTCCACTTT
CDR3 protein: CASSQGTDNSPLHF

J gene: TRBJ2-7
V gene: TRBV25-1
D gene: TRBD1
clone size: .
CDR3 length: 14
CDR3 DNA: TGTGCCAGCAGTGACGGGACAGGGGACGGCGAGCAGTACTTC
CDR3 protein: CASSDGTGDGEQYF

J gene: TRBJ2-7
V gene: TRBV13
D gene: .
clone size: .
CDR3 length: 14
CDR3 DNA: TGTGCCAGCAGCTTAGAACAGGGATCCACCGAGCAGTACTTC
CDR3 protein: CASSLEQGSTEQYF

J gene: TRBJ2-2
V gene: TRBV9
D gene: .
clone size: few
CDR3 length: 17
CDR3 DNA: TGTGCCAGCAGCGTAACCGGAGGGGGAACGGTCACCGGGGAGCTGTTTTTT
CDR3 protein: CASSVTGGGTVTGELFF

J gene: TRBJ2-5
V gene: TRBV18
D gene: .
clone size: .
CDR3 length: 16
CDR3 DNA: TGTGCCAGCTCACCACGGGGGACAAATACTCAAGAGACCCAGTACTTC
CDR3 protein: CASSPRGTNTQETQYF

J gene: TRBJ2-1
V gene: TRBV7-2
D gene: TRBD2
clone size: few
CDR3 length: 14
CDR3 DNA: TGTGCCAGCACCTACCCCGGGAGGTACAATGAGCAGTTCTTC
CDR3 protein: CASTYPGRYNEQFF

J gene: TRBJ2-7
V gene: TRBV21-1
D gene: .
clone size: few
CDR3 length: 15
CDR3 DNA: TGTGCCAGCAGACCCCCCGGGACTCGGAAGTTCGAGCAGTACTTC
CDR3 protein: CASRPPGTRKFEQYF

J gene: TRBJ1-1
V gene: TRBV5-1
D gene: TRBD1
clone size: .
CDR3 length: 14
CDR3 DNA: TGCGCCAGCAGCGGGGGACAGAGGAGGAATGAAGCTTTCTTT
CDR3 protein: CASSGGQRRNEAFF

J gene: TRBJ2-7
V gene: TRBV29-1
D gene: .
clone size: .
CDR3 length: 10
CDR3 DNA: TGCAGCGTTGGGAGGAGTGAGCAGTACTTC
CDR3 protein: CSVGRSEQYF

J gene: TRBJ2-2
V gene: TRBV7-2
D gene: .
clone size: .
CDR3 length: 14
CDR3 DNA: TGTGCCAGCAGCTTGCAGGTTGACACCGGGGAGCTGTTTTTT
CDR3 protein: CASSLQVDTGELFF

J gene: TRBJ2-7
V gene: TRBV30
D gene: .
clone size: .
CDR3 length: 15
CDR3 DNA: TGTGCCTGGAGTAGCCAGGGGAAAGGAATCTACGAGCAGTACTTC
CDR3 protein: CAWSSQGKGIYEQYF

J gene: TRBJ1-1
V gene: TRBV24-1
D gene: .
clone size: once
CDR3 length: 12
CDR3 DNA: TGTGCCACCAGTGATTTGGGGGGGCAAGCTTTCTTT
CDR3 protein: CATSDLGGQAFF

J gene: TRBJ2-4
V gene: TRBV12-3/TRBV12-4
D gene: .
clone size: .
CDR3 length: 13
CDR3 DNA: TGTGCCAGCAGTTTAGTAGGGATTGGCATTCAGTACTTC
CDR3 protein: CASSLVGIGIQYF

J gene: TRBJ2-3
V gene: TRBV7-2
D gene: TRBD2
clone size: .
CDR3 length: 14
CDR3 DNA: TGTGCCAGCAGCTTAGCGGGGGGGATGGATACGCAGTATTTT
CDR3 protein: CASSLAGGMDTQYF

J gene: TRBJ2-2
V gene: TRBV15
D gene: .
clone size: .
CDR3 length: 15
CDR3 DNA: TGTGCCACCAGCAGAGCCGGACTATACACCGGGGAGCTGTTTTTT
CDR3 protein: CATSRAGLYTGELFF

J gene: TRBJ2-3
V gene: TRBV7-9
D gene: .
clone size: .
CDR3 length: 14
CDR3 DNA: TGTGCCAGCAGCTTGGATTCAGGGCCAGATACGCAGTATTTT
CDR3 protein: CASSLDSGPDTQYF

J gene: TRBJ1-2
V gene: TRBV6-5
D gene: .
clone size: few
CDR3 length: 14
CDR3 DNA: TGTGCCAGCAGTTACCAACTGGGGAACTATGGCTACACCTTC
CDR3 protein: CASSYQLGNYGYTF